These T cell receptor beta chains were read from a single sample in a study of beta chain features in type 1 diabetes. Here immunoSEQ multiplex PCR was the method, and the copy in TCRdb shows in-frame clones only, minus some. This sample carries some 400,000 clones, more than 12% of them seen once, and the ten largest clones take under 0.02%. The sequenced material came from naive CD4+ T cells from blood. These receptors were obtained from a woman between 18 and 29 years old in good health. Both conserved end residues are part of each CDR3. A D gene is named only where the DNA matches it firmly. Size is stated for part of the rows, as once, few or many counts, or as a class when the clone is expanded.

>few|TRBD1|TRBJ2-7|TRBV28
CASRTMGQTDTYEQYF
TGTGCCAGCAGGACCATGGGACAGACGGACACCTACGAGCAGTACTTC
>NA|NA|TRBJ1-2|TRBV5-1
CASSETDSRRGYTF
TGCGCCAGCAGCGAAACCGACAGCCGGCGTGGCTACACCTTC
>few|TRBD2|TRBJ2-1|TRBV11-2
CASSLDPGLAGTNEQFF
TGTGCCAGCAGCTTAGATCCGGGACTAGCGGGAACCAATGAGCAGTTCTTC
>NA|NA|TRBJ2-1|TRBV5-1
CASSFHSAGLNNEQFF
TGCGCCAGCAGCTTCCACTCGGCGGGACTGAACAATGAGCAGTTCTTC
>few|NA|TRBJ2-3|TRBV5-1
CASSLAQGTDTQYF
TGCGCCAGCAGCTTGGCTCAGGGCACAGATACGCAGTATTTT
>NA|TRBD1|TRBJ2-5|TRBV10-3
CAIWAGGIETQYF
TGTGCCATCTGGGCAGGGGGCATAGAGACCCAGTACTTC
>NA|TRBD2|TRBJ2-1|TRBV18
CASSPGLAGGKWENEQFF
TGTGCCAGCTCACCAGGACTAGCGGGAGGAAAGTGGGAGAATGAGCAGTTCTTC
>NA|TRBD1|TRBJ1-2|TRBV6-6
CASSFSGTGGKDYTF
TGTGCCAGCAGTTTCTCCGGGACAGGGGGCAAAGACTACACCTTC
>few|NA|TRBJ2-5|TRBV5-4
CASSLGTTETQYF
TGTGCCAGCAGCTTGGGGACAACGGAGACCCAGTACTTC
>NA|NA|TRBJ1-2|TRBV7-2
CASSLAVGTTYGYTF
TGTGCCAGCAGCTTAGCGGTCGGGACAACCTATGGCTACACCTTC
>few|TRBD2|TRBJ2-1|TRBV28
CASRLAGGPFNEQFF
TGTGCCAGCAGGTTAGCGGGAGGGCCATTCAATGAGCAGTTCTTC
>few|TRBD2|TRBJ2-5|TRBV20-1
CSATGGTTQHF
TGCAGTGCGACGGGGGGGACTACGCAGCACTTC
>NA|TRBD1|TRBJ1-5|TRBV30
CAWSDRGLDQPQHF
TGTGCCTGGAGTGACAGGGGGCTAGATCAGCCCCAGCATTTT
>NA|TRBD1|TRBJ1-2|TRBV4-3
CASSQVVGTATYGYTF
TGCGCCAGCAGCCAAGTAGTCGGGACAGCTACCTATGGCTACACCTTC
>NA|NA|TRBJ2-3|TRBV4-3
CASSQDLGAGTDTQYF
TGCGCCAGCAGCCAAGATTTAGGGGCGGGCACAGATACGCAGTATTTT
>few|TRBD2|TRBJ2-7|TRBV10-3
CAISPRGTSDTYEQYF
TGTGCCATCAGTCCCCGGGGGACTAGCGACACCTACGAGCAGTACTTC
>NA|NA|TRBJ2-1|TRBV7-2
CASSLVRVAGWDEQFF
TGTGCCAGCAGCTTGGTACGTGTGGCGGGATGGGATGAGCAGTTCTTC
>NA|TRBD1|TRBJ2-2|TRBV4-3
CASSQVTGFTGELFF
TGCGCCAGCAGCCAAGTGACAGGGTTTACCGGGGAGCTGTTTTTT
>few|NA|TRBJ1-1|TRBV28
CASSPMGRGRLNTEAFF
TGTGCCAGCAGCCCCATGGGGCGCGGGAGGTTGAACACTGAAGCTTTCTTT
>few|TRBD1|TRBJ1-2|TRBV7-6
CASSPRRGGGYGYTF
TGTGCCAGCAGCCCCCGGAGAGGGGGCGGCTATGGCTACACCTTC
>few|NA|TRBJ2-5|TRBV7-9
CASSPRWTDQETQYF
TGTGCCAGCAGTCCACGATGGACAGATCAAGAGACCCAGTACTTC
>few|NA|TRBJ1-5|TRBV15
CATSRDPEISNQPQHF
TGTGCCACCAGCAGAGATCCGGAGATTAGCAATCAGCCCCAGCATTTT
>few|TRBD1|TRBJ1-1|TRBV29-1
CSAGQGGATEAFF
TGCAGCGCTGGACAGGGTGGGGCCACTGAAGCTTTCTTT
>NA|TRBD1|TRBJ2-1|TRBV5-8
CASSRRTGDNEQFF
TGTGCCAGCAGCAGACGGACAGGGGACAATGAGCAGTTCTTC
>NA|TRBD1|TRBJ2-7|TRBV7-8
CASSLVSGTGYRGEQYF
TGTGCCAGCAGCTTAGTGTCTGGGACAGGGTATCGGGGCGAGCAGTACTTC
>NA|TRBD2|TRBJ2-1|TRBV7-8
CASSSLGGRGGFNEQFF
TGTGCCAGCAGCTCCTTAGGAGGGCGGGGAGGGTTCAATGAGCAGTTCTTC
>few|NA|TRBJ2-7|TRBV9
CASSRDFYEQYF
TGTGCCAGCAGTCGGGACTTCTACGAGCAGTACTTC